This T cell receptor beta chain was found in a study of blood T cell repertoires in COVID-19. Study background: PBMCs, B-cell-depleted T cells, or T cells were the source of the cDNA or gDNA that made up the material.

As handled by the study authors: Reference gene primer amplification in the assay estimated nucleated cell counts. Sequencing used immunoSEQ multiplex PCR; TCRdb keeps in-frame clones, though not all of them. V and J calls and clone size are given by that table; D and trimming were obtained from the DNA. The sample has 200,000 or so clones; about 90% are singletons. The CDR3 consists of 13 residues. In germline, CDR1 is SGHAT, CDR2 FQNNGV. V was cut by 1 base and J by 5 bases, with 5 bases left in between. Specimen: peripheral blood. The chain carries TRBV11-2 and TRBJ1-4; D gene uncertain. The receptor's source is a woman in her forties or fifties with acute or convalescent COVID-19. In DNA, the CDR3 is TGTGCCAGCAGCTTAGCCGGGAATGAAAAACTGTTTTTT. This codes for CASSLAGNEKLFF.